This paragraph reports one TCR beta chain. Its antigen is currently unknown. Isolation of CD8+ and CD4+ T cells was performed negatively, whereas enrichment of TEMRA cells was done by FACS. This CDR3 contains 14 residues. Germline CDR1 DFQATT, CDR2 SNEGSKA (reference sequence). V was shortened by 6 bases and J by 7 bases, with 21 bases between the two germline ends. The RNA input was about 0.45 to 1 ug, and it was reverse transcribed with random hexamers. TCR beta CDR3 was amplified by immunoSEQ covering 54 Vbeta and 13 Jbeta. From the immunoSEQ multiplex PCR reads, TCRdb called clonotypes with MiXCR, one entry per CDR3 protein. The table lists around 150,000 distinct CDR3 sequences, more than 90% of them singletons. The entry originates in a study of CD8 T cells in Susac syndrome. General study findings and limits: The authors acknowledged that the study's TCR sequencing and HLA analysis involved relatively few individuals.

Sequenced input: CD4+ T cells from PBMCs. The sequence derives from a human donor in good health. The chain combines TRBV20-1 with TRBJ2-5; D not certain. The CDR3 sequence is CSADARIDLGTQYF. CDR3 bases: TGCAGTGCCGATGCACGGATCGATCTCGGGACCCAGTACTTC.